This T cell receptor beta chain was sequenced during a study of response to subunit inactivated influenza vaccine. TCRdb used MiXCR to reprocess the RT-PCR reads, holding one entry per CDR3 protein. The table records 530,000 or so distinct CDR3 sequences, 25% of them present only once. The sample holds many counts of this clonotype. Per the germline V gene, CDR1 is SEHNR and CDR2 is FQNEAQ (reference sequence). The V end lost 4 bases, the J end lost 5 bases, and 9 bases lay between the germline ends. The CDR3 has 13 amino acids. Source: CD4+ T cells sorted from PBMCs, taken about 5 days after vaccination. The chain recombines TRBV7-9 with TRBJ2-1; tentatively, D is TRBD2 (6 bases). This TCR derives from a man in his forties or fifties who received an inactivated influenza vaccine. The CDR3 protein is CASSWAGNNEQFF. The CDR3 nucleotides read TGTGCCAGCAGCTGGGCGGGGAACAATGAGCAGTTCTTC.